This T cell receptor beta chain came from a study of shared clonotypes between healthy human individuals. For the study at large: CD4 naive and CD4 memory each took three plates per donor, while CD8 naive took two and CD8 memory one.

In the original workflow: ImmunoSEQ output lacked quality scores and full-length reads, limiting matched filtering. Here immunoSEQ multiplex PCR was the method, and the copy in TCRdb shows in-frame clones only, minus some. That table supplies the V and J calls and clone size; D and trimming were determined from the DNA. The sample has roughly 2 million clones, roughly 94% seen once. CDR1 is MNHEY, CDR2 SVGAGI, per germline. The CDR3 is 14 amino acids. With 2 bases removed from V and 3 bases from J, the gap between germline ends came to 10 bases. General study points: Memory subsets had estimated richness that was generally smaller than that of naive subsets.

Adults of Caucasian background living in Nashville, Tennessee made up all donors. In regard to this clone: Its antigen remains unidentified.

The chain links TRBV6-5 to TRBJ1-1; the D gene is possibly TRBD1 (5 bases). The sample comprised naive CD4+ T cells sorted from blood. Described subset: CD45RA+ positively selected. The origin of this receptor is a man aged 18-30 years in good health. The CDR3 sequence is CASSYKARDTEAFF. CDR3 sequence (DNA): TGTGCCAGCAGTTACAAGGCCAGGGACACTGAAGCTTTCTTT.